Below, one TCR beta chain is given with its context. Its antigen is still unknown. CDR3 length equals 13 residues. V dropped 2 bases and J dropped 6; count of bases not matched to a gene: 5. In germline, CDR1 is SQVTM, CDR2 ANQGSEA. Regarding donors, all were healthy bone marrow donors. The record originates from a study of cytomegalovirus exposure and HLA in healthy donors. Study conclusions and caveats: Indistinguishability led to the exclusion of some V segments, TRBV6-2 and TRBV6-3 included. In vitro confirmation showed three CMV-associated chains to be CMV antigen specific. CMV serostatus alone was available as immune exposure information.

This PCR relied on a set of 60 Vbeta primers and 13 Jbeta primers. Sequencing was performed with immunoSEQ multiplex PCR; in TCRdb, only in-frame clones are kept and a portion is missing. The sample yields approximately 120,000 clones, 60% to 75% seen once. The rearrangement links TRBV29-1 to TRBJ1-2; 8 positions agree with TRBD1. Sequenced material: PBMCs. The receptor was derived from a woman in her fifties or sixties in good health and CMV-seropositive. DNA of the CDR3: TGCAGCGTTGAAAACGGCAGGGGGCATGGCTACACCTTC. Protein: CSVENGRGHGYTF.